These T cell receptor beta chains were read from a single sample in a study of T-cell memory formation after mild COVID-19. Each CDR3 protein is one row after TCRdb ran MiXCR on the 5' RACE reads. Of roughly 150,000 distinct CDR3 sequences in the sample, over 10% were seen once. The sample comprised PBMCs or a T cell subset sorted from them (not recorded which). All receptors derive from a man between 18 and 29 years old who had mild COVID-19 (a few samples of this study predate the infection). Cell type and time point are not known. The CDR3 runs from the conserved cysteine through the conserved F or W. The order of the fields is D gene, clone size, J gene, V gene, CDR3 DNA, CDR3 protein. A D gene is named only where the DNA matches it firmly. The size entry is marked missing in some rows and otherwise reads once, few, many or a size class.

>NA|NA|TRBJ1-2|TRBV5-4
TGTGCCAGCAGCTTGGGGGTATCCGGGCAGAGAGGCTACACCTTC
CASSLGVSGQRGYTF
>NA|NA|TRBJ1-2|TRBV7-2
TGTGCCAGCAGGGTGGGAGGGGAAGGCTATGTTTTGGGCTACACCTTC
CASRVGGEGYVLGYTF
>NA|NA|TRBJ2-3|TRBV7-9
TGTGCCAGCAGCTTAGCGTTGGGTGGGGCAGATACGCAGTATTTT
CASSLALGGADTQYF
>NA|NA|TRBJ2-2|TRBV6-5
TGTGCCAGCAGAATGGGGACCCCCGGCGGGGAGCTGTTTTTT
CASRMGTPGGELFF
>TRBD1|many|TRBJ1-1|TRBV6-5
TGTGCCAGCAGTTACAGGAACAGGGGGGGCACTGAAGCTTTCTTT
CASSYRNRGGTEAFF
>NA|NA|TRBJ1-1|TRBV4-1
TGCGCCAGCAGGAAGACAGTCTTCGGTGCGAACACTGAAGCTTTCTTT
CASRKTVFGANTEAFF
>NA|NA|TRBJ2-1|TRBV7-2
TGTGCCAGCAGCCCACACGGAGGGGGATCTAGCTCCTACAATGAGCAGTTCTTC
CASSPHGGGSSSYNEQFF
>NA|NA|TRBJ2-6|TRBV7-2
TGTGCCAGCAGCAGGGCCCTTCTGAGTGGGGCCAACGTCCTGACTTTC
CASSRALLSGANVLTF
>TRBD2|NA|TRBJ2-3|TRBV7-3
TGTGCCAGCAGCTTAACGGGGGGGTTCGGAGATACGCAGTATTTT
CASSLTGGFGDTQYF
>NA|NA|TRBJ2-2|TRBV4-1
TGCGCCAGCAGCCAAGTCGGGTTTAGGACCGGGGAGCTGTTTTTT
CASSQVGFRTGELFF
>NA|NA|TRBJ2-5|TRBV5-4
TGTGCCAGCAGACAAGACCAGGGGCGCGAGACCCAGTACTTC
CASRQDQGRETQYF
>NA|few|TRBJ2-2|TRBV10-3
TGTGCCATCAGTGAGTCGGGGAACACCGGGGAGCTGTTTTTT
CAISESGNTGELFF
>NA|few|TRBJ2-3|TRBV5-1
TGCGCCAGCGGCATCGAGGGGCTAGATACGCAGTATTTT
CASGIEGLDTQYF
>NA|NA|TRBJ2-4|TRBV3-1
TGTGCCAGCAGCCAAGCACAGGGCATTCAGTACTTC
CASSQAQGIQYF
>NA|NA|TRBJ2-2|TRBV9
TGTGCCAGCAGCGTAGTGGGGACCCTACCGGGAGAGCTGTTTTTT
CASSVVGTLPGELFF
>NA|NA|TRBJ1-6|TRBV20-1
TGCAGTGCTAGAGATCGGGGGCTAAGCTCCTATAATTCACCCCTCCACTTT
CSARDRGLSSYNSPLHF
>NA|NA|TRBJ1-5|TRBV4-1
TGCGCCAGCAGCCAAGAGCCCCTGACAGGTAGCAATCAGCCCCAGCATTTT
CASSQEPLTGSNQPQHF
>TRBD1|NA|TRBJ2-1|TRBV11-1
TGTGCCAGCAGCTTAGATACCAGGGGGATCGGGGATGAGCAGTTCTTC
CASSLDTRGIGDEQFF
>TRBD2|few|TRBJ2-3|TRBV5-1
TGCGCCAGCAGACTAGCGGGGACAGATACGCAGTATTTT
CASRLAGTDTQYF
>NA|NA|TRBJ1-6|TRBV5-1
TGCGCCAGCAGCTTGGCGGGTTTACGTAATTCACCCCTCCACTTT
CASSLAGLRNSPLHF
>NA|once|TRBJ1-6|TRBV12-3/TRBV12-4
TGTGCCAGCAGTTTTTACAGGGTTGATTCACCCCTCCACTTT
CASSFYRVDSPLHF
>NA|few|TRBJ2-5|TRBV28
TGTGCCAGCAGTGGGCGAGGGGCAGCTCAAGAGACCCAGTACTTC
CASSGRGAAQETQYF
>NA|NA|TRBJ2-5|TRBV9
TGTGCCAGCAGCGCTCGGGACAATGGAGAGACCCAGTACTTC
CASSARDNGETQYF
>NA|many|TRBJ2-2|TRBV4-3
TGCGCCAGCAGCCAAGGGCAGGGCCTGAACACCGGGGAGCTGTTTTTT
CASSQGQGLNTGELFF
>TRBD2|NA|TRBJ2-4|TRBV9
TGTGCCAGCAGCGTAGGACTAGCGGGGGGGCTGAACATTCAGTACTTC
CASSVGLAGGLNIQYF
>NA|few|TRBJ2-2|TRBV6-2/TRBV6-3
TGTGCCAGCAGAGCTGGGCCCGGGAAGCTGTTTTTT
CASRAGPGKLFF
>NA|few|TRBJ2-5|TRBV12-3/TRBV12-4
TGTGCCAGCAGTAAACGGGGAGAGACCCAGTACTTC
CASSKRGETQYF
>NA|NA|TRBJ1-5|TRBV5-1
TGCGCCAGCAGCCAAGAACCTGGCAATCAGCCCCAGCATTTT
CASSQEPGNQPQHF
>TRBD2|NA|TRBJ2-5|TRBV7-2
TGTGCCAGCAGCTTAACCGCGGGGGGCCGGGAAGGGGGCCAGTACTTC
CASSLTAGGREGGQYF
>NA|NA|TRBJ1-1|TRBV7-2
TGTGCCAGCAGCTTCAGGTGGGGGCCACCCGTAGAAACGGCTGAAGCTTTCTTT
CASSFRWGPPVETAEAFF
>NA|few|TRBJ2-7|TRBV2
TGTGCCAGCAGTGCAGACAGGTACGAGCAGTACTTC
CASSADRYEQYF
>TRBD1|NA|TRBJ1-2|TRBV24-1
TGTGCCACCAGTGATGACAGGGGGTATGGCTACACCTTC
CATSDDRGYGYTF
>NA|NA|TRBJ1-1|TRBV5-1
TGCGCCAGCAGACCCGACGGAACGAACACTGAAGCTTTCTTT
CASRPDGTNTEAFF
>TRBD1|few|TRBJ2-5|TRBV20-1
TGCAGTGCTAGGGGGGGAGCAGGGGGCGAGACCCAGTACTTC
CSARGGAGGETQYF
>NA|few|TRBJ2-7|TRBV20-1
TGCAGTGCTAGAGATCCCAGGGGATACGAGCAGTACTTC
CSARDPRGYEQYF
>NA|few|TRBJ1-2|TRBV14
TGTGCCAGCAGGGAGGACTCTAACTATGGCTACACCTTC
CASREDSNYGYTF
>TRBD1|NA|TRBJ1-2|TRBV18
TGTGCCAGCTCACCTGACAGGGCCGACTATGGCTACACCTTC
CASSPDRADYGYTF
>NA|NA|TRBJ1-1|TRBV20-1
TGCAGTGTCCTGGCACTCCCGGTGAACACTGAAGCTTTCTTT
CSVLALPVNTEAFF
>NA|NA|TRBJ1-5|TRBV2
TGTGCCAGCTGTCCCCGCCAGTCTCATCAGCCCCAGCATTTT
CASCPRQSHQPQHF
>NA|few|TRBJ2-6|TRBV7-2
TGTGCCTGCACGTTCTATTCTGGGGCCAACGTCCTGACTTTC
CACTFYSGANVLTF
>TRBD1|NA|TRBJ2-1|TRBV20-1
TGCAGTGCTGCAAGGCACAGGGGGCGGAATGAGCAGTTCTTC
CSAARHRGRNEQFF
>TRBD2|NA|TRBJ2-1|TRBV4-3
TGCGCCAGCAGCCAGCCCACGGGGGGGGGACACAATGAGCAGTTCTTC
CASSQPTGGGHNEQFF
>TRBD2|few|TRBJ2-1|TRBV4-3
TGCGCCAGCAGCCAAGACCCACTAGCGGGGAACAATGAGCAGTTCTTC
CASSQDPLAGNNEQFF
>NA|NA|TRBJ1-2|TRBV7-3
TGTGCCAGCAGCCAACAGGGTTACTATGGCTACACCTTC
CASSQQGYYGYTF
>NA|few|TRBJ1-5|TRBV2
TGTGCCAGCAGTGGCGAGTTAGAGCCCCAGCATTTT
CASSGELEPQHF
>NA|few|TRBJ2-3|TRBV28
TGTGCCAGCAGCTCCTCTGGAGACGGCACAGATACGCAGTATTTT
CASSSSGDGTDTQYF
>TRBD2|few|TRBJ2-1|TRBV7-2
TGTGCCAGCAGGCCACCCGGGACTAGCATCAATGAGCAGTTCTTC
CASRPPGTSINEQFF
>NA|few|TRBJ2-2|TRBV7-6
TGTGCCAGCAGCGTAAGGACCCGGGGCACCGGGGAGCTGTTTTTT
CASSVRTRGTGELFF
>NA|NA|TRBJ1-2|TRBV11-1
TGTGCCAGCGAAAGGGATCCTAACTATGGCTACACCTTC
CASERDPNYGYTF
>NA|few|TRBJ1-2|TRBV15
TGTGCCACCAGCAGGACACAAAAAGGAGGCTACACCTTC
CATSRTQKGGYTF
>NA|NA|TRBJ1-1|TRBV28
TGTGCCAGCAGTCCGCCGAATCACGAAGCTTTCTTT
CASSPPNHEAFF
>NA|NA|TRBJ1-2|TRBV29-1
TGCAGCGTTGAACGCCCCAGGAACTATGGCTACACCTTC
CSVERPRNYGYTF